The present T cell receptor beta chain was sequenced within a study of response to subunit inactivated influenza vaccine. CDR1 is DFQATT and CDR2 is SNEGSKA in the germline V gene (reference sequence). This CDR3 comprises 13 residues. Trimming took 5 bases from V and 10 from J, leaving 17 bases between them. Turning to this clonotype: The target antigen is unknown.

Regarding the study as a whole: The authors suggested that few new T cells are recruited per seasonal influenza vaccination.

TCRdb re-called the RT-PCR reads through MiXCR, storing one row per CDR3 protein. The sample comprises about 520,000 distinct CDR3 sequences, more than 7% of which are singletons, and 10% to 15% rests with the top ten. The receptor was isolated from a man in his fifties or sixties who received an inactivated influenza vaccine. Sequencing was performed on PBMCs from blood, taken less than 30 months after vaccination. The chain joins TRBV20-1 to TRBJ1-4, with a possible D match to TRBD1 (5 bases). The CDR3 bases are TGCAGTGCTGAACGGGACGCCGGCGGAAAACTGTTTTTT. It translates to CSAERDAGGKLFF.